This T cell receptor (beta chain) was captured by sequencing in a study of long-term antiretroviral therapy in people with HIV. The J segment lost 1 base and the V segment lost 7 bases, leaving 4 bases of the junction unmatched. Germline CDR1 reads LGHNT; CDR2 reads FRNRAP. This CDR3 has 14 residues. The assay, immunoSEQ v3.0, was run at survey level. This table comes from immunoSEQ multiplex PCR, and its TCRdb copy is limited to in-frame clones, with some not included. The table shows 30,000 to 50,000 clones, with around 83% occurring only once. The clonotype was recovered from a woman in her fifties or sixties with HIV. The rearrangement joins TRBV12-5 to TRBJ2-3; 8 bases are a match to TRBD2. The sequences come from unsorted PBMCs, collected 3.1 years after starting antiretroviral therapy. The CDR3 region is CASVGAGGTDTQYF. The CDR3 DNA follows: TGTGCTAGTGTTGGAGCGGGGGGCACAGATACGCAGTATTTT. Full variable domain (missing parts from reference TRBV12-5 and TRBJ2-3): DARVTQTPRHKVTEMGQEVTMRCQPILGHNTVFWYRQTMMQGLELLAYFRNRAPLDDSGMPKDRFSAEMPDATLATLKIQPSEPRDSAVYFCASVGAGGTDTQYFGPGTRLTVL.